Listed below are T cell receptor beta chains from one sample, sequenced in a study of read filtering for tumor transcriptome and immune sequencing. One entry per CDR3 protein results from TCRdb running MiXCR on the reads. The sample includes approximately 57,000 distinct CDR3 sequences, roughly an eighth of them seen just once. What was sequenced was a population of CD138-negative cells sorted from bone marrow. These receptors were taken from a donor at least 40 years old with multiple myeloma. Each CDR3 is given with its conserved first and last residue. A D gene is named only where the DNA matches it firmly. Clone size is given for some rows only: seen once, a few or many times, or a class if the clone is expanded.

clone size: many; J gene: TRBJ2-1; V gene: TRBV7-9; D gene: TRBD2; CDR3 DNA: TGTGCCAGCAGCCTACTAGCGGGGGCTTACAATGAGCAGTTCTTC; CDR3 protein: CASSLLAGAYNEQFF
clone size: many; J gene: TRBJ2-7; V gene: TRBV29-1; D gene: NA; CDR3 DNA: TGCAGCACTCTCCCTGGGAACTACGAGCAGTACTTC; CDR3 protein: CSTLPGNYEQYF
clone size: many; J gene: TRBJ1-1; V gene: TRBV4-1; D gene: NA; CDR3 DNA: TGCGCCAGCAGCCACCGACGGGGTTCAGCCCCATTCCGGCCTAGAAGCACTGAAGCTTTCTTT; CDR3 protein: CASSHRRGSAPFRPRSTEAFF
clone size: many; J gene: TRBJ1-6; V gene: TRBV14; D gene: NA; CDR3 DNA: TGTGCCAGCAGCCGAGATCAGGTGCATAATTCACCCCTCCACTTT; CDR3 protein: CASSRDQVHNSPLHF
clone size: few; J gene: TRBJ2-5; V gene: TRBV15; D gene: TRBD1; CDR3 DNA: TGTGCCACCAGCAGAGAGAGGGGGCAGTTGGAGACCCAGTACTTC; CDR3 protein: CATSRERGQLETQYF
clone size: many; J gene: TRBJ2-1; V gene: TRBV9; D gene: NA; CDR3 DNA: TGTGCCAGCAGCGTATGGGGTTCCTACAATGAGCAGTTCTTC; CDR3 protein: CASSVWGSYNEQFF
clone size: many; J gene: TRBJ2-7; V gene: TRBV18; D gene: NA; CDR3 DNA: TGTGCCAGCTCGAGGGACTCGAGCTCCTACGAGCAGTACTTC; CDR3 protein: CASSRDSSSYEQYF
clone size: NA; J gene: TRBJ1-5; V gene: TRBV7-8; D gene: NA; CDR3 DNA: TGTGCCAGCAGCTTAGCCCTAGCAGGGGCTAGCAATCAGCCCCAGCATTTT; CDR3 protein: CASSLALAGASNQPQHF
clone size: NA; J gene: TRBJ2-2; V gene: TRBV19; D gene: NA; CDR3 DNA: TGTGCCTGTAGTAGACGGGGGTACACTGCGAACACCGGGGAGCTGTTTTTT; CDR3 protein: CACSRRGYTANTGELFF
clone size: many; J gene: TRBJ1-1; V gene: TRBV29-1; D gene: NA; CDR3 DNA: TGCAGCGTTTGGGTCATGGTGGGGGACACTGAAGCTTTCTTT; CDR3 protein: CSVWVMVGDTEAFF
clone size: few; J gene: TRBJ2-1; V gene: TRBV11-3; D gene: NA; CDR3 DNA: TGTGCCAGCAGACAAGATACGGGGAATGAGCAGTTCTTC; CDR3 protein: CASRQDTGNEQFF
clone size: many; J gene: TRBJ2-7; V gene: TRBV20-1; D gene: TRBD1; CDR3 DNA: TGCAGTGCTAGAGACGCGGACAGGGGCGCGTACGAGCAGTACTTC; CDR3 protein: CSARDADRGAYEQYF
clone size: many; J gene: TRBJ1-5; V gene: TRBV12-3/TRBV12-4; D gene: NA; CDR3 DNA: TGTGCCAGCAGTCTCGCGACAGGACATGGCAATCAGCCCCAGCATTTT; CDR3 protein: CASSLATGHGNQPQHF
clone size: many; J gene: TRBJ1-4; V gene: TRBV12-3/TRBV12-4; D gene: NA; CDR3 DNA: TGTGCCAGCAGGGCTAGTCGAGCAACTAATGAAAAACTGTTTTTT; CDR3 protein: CASRASRATNEKLFF
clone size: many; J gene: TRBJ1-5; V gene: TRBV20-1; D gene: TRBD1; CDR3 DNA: TGCAGTGCTACACCGGGACAGCAAGGGCCCGGTCAGCCCCAGCATTTT; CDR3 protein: CSATPGQQGPGQPQHF
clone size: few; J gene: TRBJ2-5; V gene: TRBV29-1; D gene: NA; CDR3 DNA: TGCAGCGTCCAGTACAAGACCCAGTACTTC; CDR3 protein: CSVQYKTQYF
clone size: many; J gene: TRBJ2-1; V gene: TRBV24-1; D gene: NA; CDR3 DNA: TGTGCCACCAGTGAGTACATACTTACGCGGCAGTTCTTC; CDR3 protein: CATSEYILTRQFF
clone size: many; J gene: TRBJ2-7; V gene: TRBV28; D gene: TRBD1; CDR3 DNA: TGTGCCAGCAGTTTATTATCGCTGTCTCGGACAGGGAAACACGAGCAGTACTTC; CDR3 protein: CASSLLSLSRTGKHEQYF
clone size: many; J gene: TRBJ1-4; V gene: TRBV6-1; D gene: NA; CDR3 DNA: TGTGCCAGCAGTGAGTTGGGGCGGACGGAAAAACTGTTTTTT; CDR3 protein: CASSELGRTEKLFF
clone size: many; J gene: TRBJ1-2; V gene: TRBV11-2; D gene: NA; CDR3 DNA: TGTGCCAGCAGCTTACAAGGGGCGCATGGCTACACCTTC; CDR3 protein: CASSLQGAHGYTF
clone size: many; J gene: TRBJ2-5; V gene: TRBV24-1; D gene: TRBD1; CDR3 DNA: TGTGCCACCAGTCGGACAGGGGGAGGGAAAGAGACCCAGTACTTC; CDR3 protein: CATSRTGGGKETQYF
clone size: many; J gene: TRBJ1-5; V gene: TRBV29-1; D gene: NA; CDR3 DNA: TGCAGCGTTGCAGGGGCCGATCAGCCCCAGCATTTT; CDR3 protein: CSVAGADQPQHF
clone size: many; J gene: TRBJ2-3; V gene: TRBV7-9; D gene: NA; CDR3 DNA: TGTGCCAGCAGCACCTTCCCCGACCTCACAGATACGCAGTATTTT; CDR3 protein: CASSTFPDLTDTQYF
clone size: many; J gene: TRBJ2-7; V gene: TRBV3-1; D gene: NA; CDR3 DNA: TGTGCCAGCAGCAGGGTGTCAGGGAGCGACGAGCAGTACTTC; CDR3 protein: CASSRVSGSDEQYF
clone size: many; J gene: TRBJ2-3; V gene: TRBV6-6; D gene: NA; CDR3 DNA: TGTGCCAGCAGGTTAGGTGATAGCACAGATACGCAGTATTTT; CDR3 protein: CASRLGDSTDTQYF
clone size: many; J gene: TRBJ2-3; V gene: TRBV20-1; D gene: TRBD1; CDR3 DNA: TGCAGTGCTAGAGATCCCGGACAGGGACTTTCCGATACGCAGTATTTT; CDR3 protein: CSARDPGQGLSDTQYF
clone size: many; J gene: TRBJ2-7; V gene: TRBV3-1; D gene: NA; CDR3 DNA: TGTGCCAGCAGCCCACGCTTGCCCTTCGCAACAAACGGTTACGAGCAGTACTTC; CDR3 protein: CASSPRLPFATNGYEQYF
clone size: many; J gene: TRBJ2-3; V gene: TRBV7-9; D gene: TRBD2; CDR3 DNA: TGTGCCAGCAGCGCTAGACTAGCAAGCACAGATACGCAGTATTTT; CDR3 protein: CASSARLASTDTQYF
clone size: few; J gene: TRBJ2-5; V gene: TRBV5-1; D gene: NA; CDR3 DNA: TGCGCCAGCAGACGAGGGAACCAAGAGACCCAGTACTTC; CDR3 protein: CASRRGNQETQYF
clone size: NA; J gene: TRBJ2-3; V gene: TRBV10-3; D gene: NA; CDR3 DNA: TGTGCCATCAGCCCACGGGACACCGAACTCACAGATACGCAGTATTTT; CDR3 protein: CAISPRDTELTDTQYF
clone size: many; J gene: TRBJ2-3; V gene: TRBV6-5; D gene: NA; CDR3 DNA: TGTGCCAGCAGTTTATTTAGGGTGGGGGGCCGCACAGATACGCAGTATTTT; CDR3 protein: CASSLFRVGGRTDTQYF
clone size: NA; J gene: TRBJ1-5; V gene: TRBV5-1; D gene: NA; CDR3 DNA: TGCGCCAGCAGCTTGGAAGTAGATCAGCCCCAGCATTTT; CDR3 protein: CASSLEVDQPQHF